Sequencing of this T cell receptor beta chain was carried out in a study of blood T cell repertoires in COVID-19 (dated by TCRdb to about 2020). With regard to the full study: The collaborator samples originated in the United States, Italy and Spain and spanned the acute and convalescent phases of COVID-19. The prospective study material was composed of cDNA or gDNA derived from T cells, B-cell-depleted T cells, or PBMCs. Deeply sampled blood TCRbeta repertoires from subjects exposed to, actively infected with, or recovered from COVID-19 were included in the dataset. Samples were obtained from the ongoing ImmuneRACE study (first 160 participants) and from 950 to 1,500 subjects provided by 6 global collaborators. Nearly every sample came with metadata listing a de-identified subject ID, COVID-19 status, age in years and sex. The repertoires were released in a freely available public database intended as a resource for research on the immune response to SARS-CoV-2. Where available, HLA class I and class II types were obtained from metadata supplied by the sample provider rather than from assay-based typing. Broad study findings and their caveats: How much clinical and demographic metadata was included differed by source and by participant, and the metadata was provided uncurated.

The germline V gene sets CDR1 to MGHRA and CDR2 to YSYEKL. The CDR3 runs 15 residues from the cysteine to the phenylalanine. CDR3 DNA only is kept here, 45 bases in frame from base 1. Trimming takes 4 bases off V and 6 bases off J; junction bases not matched to a gene: 7. The immunoSEQ Assay, a bias-controlled multiplex PCR, was used to amplify TCRbeta CDR3 regions from genomic DNA. For the original study's pipeline: The number of nucleated cells in each sample was estimated by amplification of reference gene primers within the assay. To quantify the absolute abundance of each unique TCRbeta CDR3 rearrangement, sequence reads were collapsed and filtered. For each sample, productive Simpson clonality was calculated by taking the square root of Simpson's diversity index across productive rearrangements. TCRdb obtained this table from immuneACCESS and retained in-frame rearrangements with V and J assigned. These tables miss some clones; where compared with another copy, unresolved V genes account for less than half of the shortfall, and the remainder is unexplained. V, J and clone size are taken as reported in that table, and D and trimming were inferred from the DNA itself. The table for this sample lists about 250,000 clones; around nine tenths of them were counted only once. The top ten clonotypes cover roughly 0.79% of the sample.

A note on this clone: Its recognized antigen is unknown. No clone much larger than this one lies a single base away; base qualities are absent.

In Seattle, one collaborating source enrolled patients while the infection was active and tracked those patients longitudinally over the course of disease. Collaborating institutions collected whole blood in K2EDTA tubes following their own protocols. For TCRbeta analysis, collaborators shipped samples as frozen whole blood, isolated PBMCs, or DNA extracted from either of those sample types. This receptor chain uses TRBV4-1 and TRBJ2-1; the central 9 bases match TRBD1. Input material: peripheral blood. This TCR came from a man aged 25 to 45 with COVID-19, enrolled during active disease. The CDR3 reads CASSPPGQGTNEQFF. In nucleotide form, the sequence is TGCGCCAGCAGCCCGCCGGGACAGGGAACCAATGAGCAGTTCTTC.